The clone carrying this T cell receptor (beta chain) was recorded once. Antigen specificity is unknown. The sample holds other DNA sequences that translate to the same CDR3. Healthy controls were blood donor buffy coats. The data stem from a study of STAT5B mutations in CD4+ large granular lymphocyte leukemia. Findings and caveats of the study: CD4-sorted patient repertoires seemed more clonal than healthy CD4+ repertoires. About 26% of private leukemic clonotypes occurred rarely in other patients' non-leukemic repertoires. Top patient clones used TRBV06 genes more often: 8/27 versus 2/35 in controls.

The CDR3 runs 14 residues. The V end lost 3 bases, the J end lost 4 bases, and 12 bases lay between the germline ends. The germline V gene has CDR1 WSHSY and CDR2 SAAADI. TCRdb's table, derived via immunoSEQ multiplex PCR, lists solely in-frame clones and lacks some. The sample has some 21,000 clones; roughly three quarters are singletons. The clonotype was recovered from a human donor in good health. The chain recombines TRBV10-2 with TRBJ1-2; perhaps TRBD1 as D (5 bases). Sample: CD4+ T cells from blood buffy coats. CDR3 bases: TGCGCCAGCAGTGAACCCGGGGGAGGCTATGGCTACACCTTC. The encoded protein is CASSEPGGGYGYTF.